The T cell receptor beta chain under discussion was sequenced for a study of Ad26.COV2.S vaccination and SARS-CoV-2 variants. Findings and caveats of the study: Total T cell responses, in the TCR breadth and depth analyses, may have been underestimated.

The germline CDR1 and CDR2 sequences are SSHAT and FNYEAQ (reference sequence). This CDR3 has 13 amino acids. Using immunoSEQ multiplex PCR, the repertoire was profiled, and TCRdb retains in-frame clones only, with some absent. The data show approximately 400,000 clones, 90% to 95% seen once. Concerning this clone: As yet, its antigen is unknown. An end of the junction does not agree with germline; a read error may underlie this.

The source was peripheral blood, collected after recovery from COVID-19. The TCR originated in a human donor who had recovered from COVID-19. This chain connects TRBV7-7 to TRBJ2-5; D ambiguous. CDR3 sequence reads: CASSFGNQETQYF. As DNA, the CDR3 is TGTGCTAGCAGCTTTGGGAACCAAGAGACCCAGTACTTC.